Following are 20 T cell receptor beta chains from one sample sequenced in a study of PD-L1 blockade in urothelial cancer. Some clones are missing from TCRdb's copy, which holds only in-frame ones; the method was immunoSEQ multiplex PCR. The repertoire holds some 51,000 clones, with about 88% as singletons. Time point given: peripheral blood 6 weeks after treatment start. The specimen was PBMCs, collected around atezolizumab (anti-PD-L1) treatment. The receptor set was obtained from a man between 60 and 70 years old with urothelial cancer.

In its sample, this clone was seen a few times. The V and J genes are TRBV20-1 and TRBJ1-1; D is uncertain. The CDR3 totals 10 residues. Between the trimmed V and J ends, which lost 7 bases and 0 bases, there was a span of 3 bases. Germline CDR1 DFQATT, CDR2 SNEGSKA (reference sequence). CDR3 sequence: CSVVNTEAFF. The CDR3 nucleotides read TGCAGTGTCGTGAACACTGAAGCTTTCTTT.

The chain uses TRBV18 and TRBJ2-3; D gene ambiguous. CDR1 is KGHSH and CDR2 is LQKENI in the germline V gene. V lost 3 bases and J 2 bases, leaving 9 bases between the germline ends. The CDR3 has 14 residues. The CDR3 nucleotides are TGTGCCAGCTCACCCTCGCGGTCCACAGATACGCAGTATTTT. It is translated as CASSPSRSTDTQYF.

The J gene is TRBJ1-1, the V gene TRBV7-8; 7 bases align to TRBD1. CDR1 is SGHVS, CDR2 FQNEAQ, per germline. The CDR3 spans 14 residues. V dropped 10 bases and J dropped 1; count of bases not matched to a gene: 9. The CDR3 region is CAISPTGWNTEAFF. The CDR3 region has the DNA TGTGCCATTTCGCCGACAGGGTGGAACACTGAAGCTTTCTTT.

V gene TRBV15 combines with J gene TRBJ2-1; 7 nucleotides agree with TRBD2. The CDR3 is made up of 17 amino acids. V lost 0 bases and J lost 3; bases outside the gene matches: 8. Germline CDR1 reads LNHNV; CDR2 reads YYDKDF (reference sequence). CDR3 sequence: CATSRDPGRDFYNEQFF. In DNA, the CDR3 is TGTGCCACCAGCAGAGACCCGGGGAGGGACTTCTACAATGAGCAGTTCTTC.

The chain is built from TRBV9 and TRBJ2-3; D gene unclear. The V end was cut by 1 base, the J end by 0 bases, with 9 bases between. Germline CDR1 SGDLS, CDR2 YYNGEE. This CDR3 contains 15 residues. The CDR3 coding sequence is TGTGCCAGCAGCGTATTACCAGTAAGCACAGATACGCAGTATTTT. Translation: CASSVLPVSTDTQYF.

In DNA, the CDR3 is TGTGCCAGCAGCCCTACGGGGGGTAACACCGGGGAGCTGTTTTTT. Protein sequence: CASSPTGGNTGELFF. V is TRBV27 and J is TRBJ2-2; 7 positions agree with TRBD2. The germline V gene has CDR1 MNHEY and CDR2 SMNVEV (reference sequence). This CDR3 has 15 residues. With 6 bases clipped from V and 2 bases from J, the junction kept 6 bases outside the gene matches.

The V call is TRBV18, the J call TRBJ1-2; TRBD1 matches at 11 bases. Trimming took 0 bases from V and 6 from J; bases not matched to a gene: 6. From germline, CDR1 is KGHSH and CDR2 LQKENI. There are 16 residues in the CDR3. The CDR3 DNA sequence: TGTGCCAGCTCACCACCGGACAGGGGGCGAGGAAATGGCTACACCTTC. This sequence encodes CASSPPDRGRGNGYTF.

This rearrangement joins TRBV15 to TRBJ1-1; the D is unclear. The CDR3 runs to 14 residues. Per germline, CDR1 LNHNV and CDR2 YYDKDF (reference sequence). V lost 0 bases and J 1 base, leaving 6 bases between the germline ends. Here the CDR3 DNA reads TGTGCCACCAGCAGAGATCGAGAGAACACTGAAGCTTTCTTT. This codes for CATSRDRENTEAFF.

The J gene is TRBJ1-5, the V gene TRBV9; D ambiguous. The germline V and J ends were trimmed by 4 bases and 2 bases, with 13 bases remaining between them. CDR3 length equals 15 residues. Germline V gives CDR1 SGDLS, CDR2 YYNGEE. The CDR3 region has the DNA TGTGCCAGCAGCCCCCGCCCGGGAGGCAATCAGCCCCAGCATTTT. It yields the protein CASSPRPGGNQPQHF.

V usage is TRBV29-1 and J usage is TRBJ2-2; 8 positions agree with TRBD1. The V gene's germline CDR1 is SQVTM and CDR2 ANQGSEA. This CDR3 is 14 amino acids long. The trim removed 1 base at V and 6 bases at J, leaving 4 bases unmatched. The CDR3 sequence: CSVEGTGSPGELFF. CDR3 nucleotide sequence: TGCAGCGTTGAAGGGACAGGGAGTCCCGGGGAGCTGTTTTTT.

The chain combines TRBV7-8 with TRBJ1-2; D is ambiguous. The V end lost 5 bases, the J end lost 2 bases, and 12 bases lay between the germline ends. The CDR3 runs 14 residues. CDR1 and CDR2 (germline): SGHVS, FQNEAQ. CDR3 nucleotide sequence: TGTGCCAGCAGCATACAAGAGGGCAACTATGGCTACACCTTC. It codes for CASSIQEGNYGYTF.

The chain has TRBV28 and TRBJ2-7; perhaps TRBD1 as D (5 bases). The germline V gene has CDR1 MDHEN and CDR2 SYDVKM. V was trimmed by 6 bases and J by 0 bases, leaving 12 bases between them. The CDR3 has 14 amino acids. DNA for the CDR3: TGTGCCAGCAGGTACCGACAGTTCTCCTACGAGCAGTACTTC. Amino acids: CASRYRQFSYEQYF.

The chain has TRBV7-6 and TRBJ2-3, with 9 bases aligning to TRBD1. The CDR3 length is 15 residues. J gave up 4 bases and V 3 bases, and 5 bases lay outside the gene matches. Germline loops: CDR1 SGHVS, CDR2 FNYEAQ. In DNA, the CDR3 is TGTGCCAGCAGCTTCGGACAGGGGATAGCAGATACGCAGTATTTT. Its protein is CASSFGQGIADTQYF.

V gene TRBV9 combines with J gene TRBJ1-1, with unresolved D. Trimming took 0 bases from V and 4 from J, leaving 7 bases between them. The CDR3 is made up of 13 amino acids. Germline V CDR1 and CDR2: SGDLS, YYNGEE. CDR3 region: CASSVAGSTEAFF. CDR3 bases: TGTGCCAGCAGCGTAGCCGGGAGCACTGAAGCTTTCTTT.

The chain couples TRBV7-3 to TRBJ2-6; the match to TRBD1 covers 8 bases. The junction had 1 base not matched to a gene; V was cut back by 1 base and J by 2 bases. CDR1 is SGHTA and CDR2 is FQGTGA in the germline V gene. CDR3 size: 16 residues. CDR3 DNA sequence: TGTGCCAGCAGCTTAAGGGACAGGCCTGGGGCCAACGTCCTGACTTTC. This encodes CASSLRDRPGANVLTF.

The chain uses TRBV7-8 and TRBJ1-2; maybe TRBD1 (5 bases). V was trimmed by 0 bases and J by 4 bases, leaving 12 bases between them. This CDR3 is 15 amino acids long. Germline V CDR1 and CDR2: SGHVS, FQNEAQ. DNA for the CDR3: TGTGCCAGCAGCTTAGCGTTGGCGACAGCCTATGGCTACACCTTC. Protein: CASSLALATAYGYTF.

This chain connects TRBV6-1 to TRBJ1-5; D is perhaps TRBD1 (5 bases). Trimming removed 5 bases at V and 3 bases at J, with 11 bases between. The CDR3 spans 14 residues. Germline V gives CDR1 MNHNS, CDR2 SASEGT. In nucleotides, the CDR3 is TGTGCCAGCAGTACTACAGGCTACAATCAGCCCCAGCATTTT. As protein: CASSTTGYNQPQHF.

This sequence joins TRBV30 and TRBJ1-2; no clear D. Germline V gives CDR1 GTSNPN, CDR2 SVGIG (reference sequence). The CDR3 extends over 15 amino acids. The V end was cut by 7 bases, the J end by 0 bases, with 18 bases between. The chain's CDR3 is CASLAKAATNYGYTF. CDR3 in DNA: TGTGCCTCTTTAGCCAAGGCCGCTACTAACTATGGCTACACCTTC.

The chain uses TRBV10-3 and TRBJ2-5; maybe TRBD1 (6 bases). Trimming took 0 bases from V and 4 from J, leaving 9 bases between them. The CDR3 covers 14 residues. The germline gives CDR1 ENHRY, CDR2 SYGVKD. CDR3 protein: CAISESGARETQYF. DNA for the CDR3: TGTGCCATCAGTGAGTCGGGGGCGCGAGAGACCCAGTACTTC.

The rearrangement uses TRBV9 and TRBJ1-5; D is undetermined. The length of the CDR3 is 14 residues. Germline V lookup: CDR1 SGDLS, CDR2 YYNGEE. V was pared by 3 bases and J by 6 bases, with 13 bases between. DNA of the CDR3: TGTGCCAGCAGCGGGGGTGAAGGGAGTCAGCCCCAGCATTTT. Its translation: CASSGGEGSQPQHF.